A single sample is the source of the 27 T cell receptor beta chains below, sequenced in a study of identical twins. TCRdb independently ran MiXCR on the 5' RACE reads; one entry per CDR3 protein. In the table there are hundreds of thousands of distinct CDR3 sequences, roughly 8.6% of which are singletons. The same specimen was also included in a second study, on yellow fever vaccine responses in identical twins.

Material for sequencing was memory (CD45RO+) T cells sorted from blood. The receptors come from a woman aged 18-29 years in good health.

CDR3 loop: CATSRDPTVGDTQYF. CDR3 DNA: TGTGCCACCAGCAGAGACCCCACCGTAGGGGATACGCAGTATTTT. This sequence joins TRBV15 and TRBJ2-3; D is uncertain. CDR1 and CDR2 (germline): LNHNV, YYDKDF (reference sequence). V lost 0 bases and J 6 bases, leaving 13 bases between the germline ends. This CDR3 contains 15 residues.

This clonotype was found a few times. The rearrangement uses TRBV12-3 or TRBV12-4 and TRBJ1-5; the match to TRBD1 covers 8 bases. The J segment lost 2 bases and the V segment lost 4 bases, leaving 7 bases of the junction unmatched. CDR3 size: 16 residues. This CDR3 reads CASSSPGTGGNQPQHF. The DNA of the CDR3 is TGTGCCAGCAGTTCCCCCGGGACAGGAGGCAATCAGCCCCAGCATTTT.

This clonotype was seen only a few times. The chain employs TRBV19 and TRBJ2-1, with D perhaps matching TRBD1 (7 bases). V lost 3 bases to trimming and J lost 3 bases, with 12 bases between them. The CDR3 consists of 15 residues. Germline V gene lookup returns CDR1 LNHDA and CDR2 SQIVND (reference sequence). CDR3 DNA sequence: TGTGCCAGTAGTATGGAGGGGGCGATCTACAATGAGCAGTTCTTC. Translating gives CASSMEGAIYNEQFF.

This clonotype occurred many times. The V call is TRBV20-1, the J call TRBJ1-4; 9 nucleotides align to TRBD1. V shed 1 base, J shed 8 bases, and the junction held 5 bases outside the gene matches. CDR1 is DFQATT, CDR2 SNEGSKA, per germline (reference sequence). The CDR3 is 14 residues long. The CDR3: CSARAGQGYEKLFF. The CDR3 coding sequence is TGCAGTGCTAGAGCGGGACAGGGATACGAAAAACTGTTTTTT.

This clonotype was counted a few times. The chain combines TRBV20-1 with TRBJ2-2; 12 bases align to TRBD1. With V trimmed by 4 bases and J by 4 bases, 19 bases remained unmatched. CDR3 length: 20 amino acids. The germline V gene has CDR1 DFQATT and CDR2 SNEGSKA (reference sequence). The CDR3 is CSAKAVAGTGGQAGTGELFF. CDR3 nucleotides: TGCAGTGCTAAGGCCGTGGCCGGGACAGGGGGCCAGGCCGGCACCGGGGAGCTGTTTTTT.

At least ten counts were recorded for this clonotype. The chain joins TRBV28 to TRBJ1-2; 11 positions agree with TRBD1. The CDR3 contains 14 residues. CDR1 MDHEN and CDR2 SYDVKM come from the germline V gene. V shed 6 bases, J shed 4 bases, and the junction held 4 bases outside the gene matches. CDR3 protein: CASRGGTGGYGYTF. The CDR3 DNA reads TGTGCCAGCAGAGGGGGGACAGGGGGCTATGGCTACACCTTC.

This clonotype has more than one count but fewer than ten. The chain links TRBV20-1 to TRBJ2-5; weak D call: TRBD2 (6 bases). Germline V gene lookup returns CDR1 DFQATT and CDR2 SNEGSKA (reference sequence). Trimming removed 6 bases from V and 4 bases from J, with 21 bases in between. The CDR3 has 15 residues. The CDR3 DNA reads TGCAGTGCCAATGCACCGGGACTTAGGGTAGAGACCCAGTACTTC. This translates into CSANAPGLRVETQYF.

This clonotype has more than one count but fewer than ten. The chain recombines TRBV7-9 with TRBJ2-1; either TRBD1 or TRBD2 may fit D (5 bases each). CDR1 is SEHNR and CDR2 is FQNEAQ in the germline V gene (reference sequence). This CDR3 is built from 15 residues. V lost 0 bases and J lost 11, with 17 bases in between. The DNA for the CDR3 is TGTGCCAGCAGCTTAGCTGGCCCGGGACCCCTGAAGCAGTTCTTC. It yields the protein CASSLAGPGPLKQFF.

This sequence joins TRBV7-9 and TRBJ2-7; 7 nucleotides align to TRBD1. With V trimmed by 0 bases and J by 3 bases, 5 bases remained unmatched. CDR3 length equals 15 residues. CDR1 and CDR2 from the germline V gene are SEHNR and FQNEAQ (reference sequence). CDR3 sequence: CASSLAGTGVYEQYF. CDR3 in DNA: TGTGCCAGCAGCTTAGCGGGCACAGGGGTCTACGAGCAGTACTTC.

This clonotype was recorded many times. The chain couples TRBV29-1 to TRBJ2-5; TRBD2 might be the D (5 bases). This CDR3 has 14 residues. V dropped 3 bases and J dropped 4 bases, with 15 bases sitting between them. Germline lookup yields CDR1 SQVTM and CDR2 ANQGSEA. In DNA form, the CDR3 reads TGCAGCGTTGACCGGACGGGGTCTGGAGAGACCCAGTACTTC. It specifies CSVDRTGSGETQYF.

This clonotype has only a few counts. The CDR3 DNA follows: TGTGCCAGCAGCTTAGATTTCGCTGAGCAGTTCTTC. This codes for CASSLDFAEQFF. The V call is TRBV11-2, the J call TRBJ2-1; D ambiguous. Germline CDR1 is SGHAT and CDR2 is FQNNGV. Deletions cut 0 bases from V and 9 bases from J, with 6 bases between. The CDR3 runs 12 residues.

J is TRBJ2-7 and V is TRBV20-1, with 9 bases lining up with TRBD1. Germline CDR1 is DFQATT and CDR2 is SNEGSKA (reference sequence). The V gene end was trimmed by 1 base and the J gene end by 4 bases; junction bases not matched to a gene: 2. The CDR3 sequence is 13 residues long. CDR3 sequence reads: CSARGDRDYEQYF. Written as DNA, the CDR3 is TGCAGTGCTAGAGGGGACAGGGATTACGAGCAGTACTTC.

This clonotype has more than one count but fewer than ten. The V call is TRBV6-2 or TRBV6-3, the J call TRBJ1-5, with 10 nucleotides matching TRBD1. The CDR3 is 16 amino acids. The V segment lost 6 bases and the J segment 5 bases; nucleotides outside the gene matches: 10. CDR1 and CDR2 from the germline V gene are MNHEY and SVGEGT. The CDR3 region has the DNA TGTGCCAGCAGCCGTACGGGACAGGGGACCTATCAGCCCCAGCATTTT. Translating it yields CASSRTGQGTYQPQHF.

Many counts were recorded for this clonotype. The chain recombines TRBV5-5 with TRBJ2-2; the D is unclear. CDR1 SGHKS and CDR2 YYEKEE come from the germline V gene (reference sequence). The CDR3 extends over 18 amino acids. The V and J ends lost 0 bases and 2 bases respectively, with 17 bases between them. CDR3 sequence reads: CASSLASVYLTNTGELFF. The CDR3 nucleotides are TGTGCCAGCAGCTTGGCCTCAGTGTACTTAACAAACACCGGGGAGCTGTTTTTT.

This clonotype was observed many times. The V gene is TRBV14, the J gene TRBJ1-1; perhaps TRBD1 as D (6 bases). The germline V gene has CDR1 SGHDN and CDR2 FVKESK. CDR3 length equals 17 residues. Between the trimmed V and J ends, which lost 2 bases and 4 bases, there was a span of 20 bases. The CDR3 bases are TGTGCCAGCAGCCAACTGGGACAAACCTCCTCGGGCACTGAAGCTTTCTTT. Amino acid sequence: CASSQLGQTSSGTEAFF. Together with reference TRBV14 and TRBJ1-1, the CDR3 gives the full variable domain: EAGVTQFPSHSVIEKGQTVTLRCDPISGHDNLYWYRRVMGKEIKFLLHFVKESKQDESGMPNNRFLAERTGGTYSTLKVQPAELEDSGVYFCASSQLGQTSSGTEAFFGQGTRLTVV.

The genes are TRBV7-9 and TRBJ1-4, with TRBD1 matching 7 bases. The CDR3 runs to 15 residues. The J segment lost 4 bases and the V segment lost 8 bases, leaving 10 bases of the junction unmatched. CDR1 SEHNR and CDR2 FQNEAQ come from the germline V gene (reference sequence). CDR3 in amino acids: CASVNRGGHNEKLFF. The CDR3 coding sequence is TGTGCCAGCGTCAACAGGGGAGGACATAATGAAAAACTGTTTTTT.

In this sample, this clonotype turned up a few times. V is TRBV7-2 and J is TRBJ1-2; 10 bases map to TRBD1. V lost 1 base, J lost 6 bases, and 5 bases stayed unmatched. This CDR3 is built from 15 residues. Germline CDR1 is SGHTA and CDR2 is FQGNSA. The CDR3 DNA reads as TGTGCCAGCAGCTTAGTGACAGGGGGCGGGGATGGCTACACCTTC. Translation: CASSLVTGGGDGYTF.

The chain uses TRBV24-1 and TRBJ2-5, with a possible D match to TRBD2 (6 bases). The CDR3 has 17 residues. Germline V CDR1 and CDR2: KGHDR, SFDVKD. V was shortened by 3 bases and J by 1 base, with 17 bases between the two germline ends. The CDR3 loop is CATSDTGLGAIQETQYF. In DNA, the CDR3 is TGTGCCACCAGTGATACGGGACTCGGGGCAATCCAAGAGACCCAGTACTTC.

The chain couples TRBV20-1 to TRBJ1-1; TRBD1 aligns across 7 bases. CDR3 length: 14 residues. V lost 3 bases to trimming and J lost 0 bases; unmatched junction nucleotides: 4. Germline V CDR1 and CDR2: DFQATT, SNEGSKA (reference sequence). This CDR3 reads CSASETGLNTEAFF. In DNA form, the CDR3 reads TGCAGTGCTAGTGAGACAGGGCTGAACACTGAAGCTTTCTTT.

This clonotype turned up a few times. This chain uses TRBV5-6 with TRBJ1-2; no clear D gene. Trimming cost V 0 bases and J 8 bases, with 17 bases left between them. The CDR3 has 15 residues. Looked up from germline, CDR1 is SGHDT and CDR2 is YYEEEE. This chain's CDR3 is CASSLGLYPTLGYTF. The CDR3 DNA sequence: TGTGCCAGCAGCTTGGGTCTATACCCTACCCTCGGCTACACCTTC.

The genes are TRBV5-5 and TRBJ1-5; TRBD1 is a possible D gene (5 bases). The CDR3 loop spans 14 amino acids. Germline values: CDR1 SGHKS, CDR2 YYEKEE (reference sequence). Trimming took 2 bases from V and 5 from J, leaving 11 bases between them. The CDR3 DNA reads TGTGCCAGCAGCTTAGCCGGGGCGGATCAGCCCCAGCATTTT. Translation gives CASSLAGADQPQHF.

The table lists this clonotype with many counts. The V and J genes are TRBV7-8 and TRBJ1-5; 7 bases are a match to TRBD1. V lost 2 bases to trimming and J lost 3 bases; unmatched junction nucleotides: 4. This CDR3 spans 15 amino acids. The germline CDR1 and CDR2 sequences are SGHVS and FQNEAQ. This CDR3 reads CASSLMGQLNQPQHF. CDR3 coding DNA: TGTGCCAGCAGCTTAATGGGACAGCTCAATCAGCCCCAGCATTTT.

V usage is TRBV7-3 and J usage is TRBJ2-3; TRBD2 matches 7 bases. The V segment lost 2 bases and the J segment 2 bases; nucleotides outside the gene matches: 10. Germline assignment: CDR1 SGHTA and CDR2 FQGTGA. CDR3 length equals 17 residues. CDR3 sequence (DNA): TGTGCCAGCAGCTTATCGGGCCTAGCGGTAATCACAGATACGCAGTATTTT. The encoded protein is CASSLSGLAVITDTQYF.

This clonotype was seen at least ten times. CDR3 loop: CSAPRGVRGNTEAFF. The DNA of the CDR3 is TGCAGTGCCCCCCGGGGGGTCAGGGGGAACACTGAAGCTTTCTTT. The chain links TRBV20-1 to TRBJ1-1, with TRBD1 as a possible D gene (6 bases). Germline V CDR1 and CDR2: DFQATT, SNEGSKA (reference sequence). The CDR3 has 15 residues. V was cut by 6 bases and J by 1 base, with 18 bases left in between.

The chain employs TRBV5-1 and TRBJ2-1; a weak D match, TRBD2 (6 bases). Trimming took 4 bases from V and 5 from J, leaving 22 bases between them. Germline assignment: CDR1 SGHRS and CDR2 YFSETQ. This CDR3 is 17 amino acids long. The CDR3 coding sequence is TGCGCCAGCAGCCTTCTAGCTGGAGGGAGTAATAACAATGAGCAGTTCTTC. Its translation: CASSLLAGGSNNNEQFF.

This clonotype was counted at least ten times. V gene TRBV29-1 combines with J gene TRBJ2-5; no clear D. Germline CDR1 reads SQVTM; CDR2 reads ANQGSEA. This CDR3 is 10 amino acids long. V was clipped by 6 bases and J by 2 bases, with 4 bases between them. The CDR3 nucleotides read TGCAGCGTCAAACAAGAGACCCAGTACTTC. This gives the protein CSVKQETQYF.

The table lists this clonotype with a few counts. The chain employs TRBV21-1 and TRBJ1-4; the DNA was not used to check the table's D call, TRBD1. TRBV21-1 is classified as a pseudogene. This CDR3 spans 17 amino acids. The CDR3 nucleotides are TGTGCCAGCAGAAACCGACAGGGGGGAGCAACTAATGAAAAACTGTTTTTT. It translates to CASRNRQGGATNEKLFF.